Shown below are 25 T cell receptor beta chains from a single sample sequenced in a study of blood T cell repertoires in COVID-19. Sequencing used immunoSEQ multiplex PCR; TCRdb keeps in-frame clones, though not all of them. This table has about 100,000 clones, 88% appearing once. Input material: peripheral blood. These receptors came from a man over 45 with active or convalescent COVID-19.

V usage is TRBV28 and J usage is TRBJ2-7; the match to TRBD1 covers 8 bases. Looked up from germline, CDR1 is MDHEN and CDR2 is SYDVKM. The junction had 6 bases not matched to a gene; V was cut back by 5 bases and J by 0 bases. The CDR3 runs 15 residues. In DNA form, the CDR3 reads TGTGCCAGCAGTCCTCCAGGGGGCAGCTCCTACGAGCAGTACTTC. It encodes CASSPPGGSSYEQYF.

The chain is built from TRBV30 and TRBJ2-7; possible D gene TRBD1, 5 bases. This CDR3 has 17 residues. The V end was cut by 1 base, the J end by 1 base, with 20 bases between. The germline CDR1 and CDR2 sequences are GTSNPN and SVGIG (reference sequence). CDR3 protein: CAWSAPATRQKSYEQYF. Written as DNA, the CDR3 is TGTGCCTGGAGTGCCCCAGCGACGCGACAGAAGTCCTACGAGCAGTACTTC. The full variable domain, with the rest looked up from reference TRBV30 and TRBJ2-7, is SQTIHQWPATLVQPVGSPLSLECTVEGTSNPNLYWYRQAAGRGLQLLFYSVGIGQISSEVPQNLSASRPQDRQFILSSKKLLLSDSGFYLCAWSAPATRQKSYEQYFGPGTRLTVT.

The chain carries TRBV5-1 and TRBJ1-5, with 8 positions matching TRBD1. Germline lookup yields CDR1 SGHRS and CDR2 YFSETQ. Trimming cost V 4 bases and J 4 bases; bases outside gene matches: 4. The CDR3 covers 14 residues. The DNA for the CDR3 is TGCGCCAGCAGCAAGGGACAGGATAATCAGCCCCAGCATTTT. Translation gives CASSKGQDNQPQHF. The full variable domain, with the rest looked up from reference TRBV5-1 and TRBJ1-5, is KAGVTQTPRYLIKTRGQQVTLSCSPISGHRSVSWYQQTPGQGLQFLFEYFSETQRNKGNFPGRFSGRQFSNSRSEMNVSTLELGDSALYLCASSKGQDNQPQHFGDGTRLSIL.

J is TRBJ2-2 and V is TRBV4-1, with 11 bases fitting TRBD2. J gave up 4 bases and V 2 bases, and 3 bases lay outside the gene matches. Germline V gene lookup returns CDR1 MGHRA and CDR2 YSYEKL. CDR3 length: 16 residues. The CDR3 protein is CASSQTSGRSTGELFF. Here the CDR3 DNA reads TGCGCCAGCAGCCAAACTAGCGGGAGATCCACCGGGGAGCTGTTTTTT.

The rearrangement links TRBV7-2 to TRBJ1-4; D may be TRBD1 (5 bases). There are 15 residues in the CDR3. Germline V lookup: CDR1 SGHTA, CDR2 FQGNSA. Trimming left V 5 bases short and J 7 bases short, with 17 bases between. CDR3 coding DNA: TGTGCCAGCAGCCCAAGAACTGGGACTGCTGAAAAACTGTTTTTT. This translates into CASSPRTGTAEKLFF.

The rearrangement joins TRBV19 to TRBJ2-1, with 11 nucleotides matching TRBD2. This CDR3 is 14 amino acids long. Per the germline V gene, CDR1 is LNHDA and CDR2 is SQIVND (reference sequence). V lost 4 bases and J lost 8; bases outside the gene matches: 4. Here the CDR3 DNA reads TGTGCCAGTAGTAACCTAGCGGGAGGCTATGAGCAGTTCTTC. Its protein is CASSNLAGGYEQFF.

This chain joins TRBV5-1 and TRBJ2-1, with 7 bases that match TRBD2. This CDR3 contains 16 residues. CDR1 SGHRS and CDR2 YFSETQ come from the germline V gene. Germline trimming cut 2 bases from V and 2 bases from J; bases unmatched to any gene: 7. Here the CDR3 DNA reads TGCGCCAGCAGCTTCGCGGGAGTGCGGACCTACAATGAGCAGTTCTTC. As protein: CASSFAGVRTYNEQFF.

Written as DNA, the CDR3 is TGTGCCAGCAGCGACCCTCCTCGTGGGGCAGGGGGCAACTATGGCTACACCTTC. Translation: CASSDPPRGAGGNYGYTF. The chain carries TRBV6-2 or TRBV6-3 and TRBJ1-2; 8 nucleotides agree with TRBD1. V shed 6 bases, J shed 2 bases, and the junction held 17 bases outside the gene matches. There are 18 residues in the CDR3. CDR1 and CDR2 from the germline V gene are MNHEY and SVGEGT.

The chain uses TRBV5-6 and TRBJ1-3, with D perhaps matching TRBD1 (6 bases). The V end lost 0 bases, the J end lost 1 base, and 17 bases lay between the germline ends. CDR1 SGHDT and CDR2 YYEEEE come from the germline V gene. This CDR3 is built from 18 residues. The CDR3 DNA sequence: TGTGCCAGCAGCTTGGCCGGGGATTGGGGGCGATCTGGAAACACCATATATTTT. It yields the protein CASSLAGDWGRSGNTIYF.

The rearrangement joins TRBV20-1 to TRBJ1-3; no clear D gene. Trimming removed 3 bases at V and 4 bases at J, with 7 bases between. The germline gives CDR1 DFQATT, CDR2 SNEGSKA (reference sequence). This CDR3 region has 12 residues. CDR3 in amino acids: CSASRGGNTIYF. The CDR3 DNA follows: TGCAGTGCTAGTCGTGGCGGAAACACCATATATTTT.

The chain couples TRBV5-4 to TRBJ1-5; perhaps TRBD1 as D (5 bases). In germline, CDR1 is SGHNT, CDR2 YYREEE (reference sequence). CDR3 size: 14 residues. V lost 5 bases to trimming and J lost 2 bases, with 11 bases between them. CDR3 in amino acids: CASSMDTGNQPQHF. For the CDR3, the DNA is TGTGCCAGCAGTATGGACACGGGCAATCAGCCCCAGCATTTT.

This chain uses TRBV6-5 with TRBJ1-6; 9 bases line up with TRBD1. J lost 10 bases, V lost 8 bases, and 9 bases had no gene match. CDR1 and CDR2 from the germline V gene are MNHEY and SVGAGI. CDR3 length: 14 amino acids. CDR3 sequence: CASGPGQGESPLHF. As DNA, the CDR3 is TGTGCCAGCGGTCCGGGACAGGGCGAATCACCCCTCCACTTT.

The chain combines TRBV19 with TRBJ2-1; TRBD2 matches 9 bases. V shed 4 bases and J 12 bases; nucleotides not matched to a gene: 16. This CDR3 comprises 16 residues. Germline lookup yields CDR1 LNHDA and CDR2 SQIVND (reference sequence). The CDR3 spells CASSTLSGGRVDLQFF. The CDR3 DNA follows: TGTGCCAGTAGTACCCTGTCTGGCGGGAGGGTCGACCTGCAGTTCTTC. Drawing the rest from reference TRBV19 and TRBJ2-1, the complete variable domain is DGGITQSPKYLFRKEGQNVTLSCEQNLNHDAMYWYRQDPGQGLRLIYYSQIVNDFQKGDIAEGYSVSREKKESFPLTVTSAQKNPTAFYLCASSTLSGGRVDLQFFGPGTRLTVL.

The gene calls are TRBV3-1 (or the pseudogene TRBV3-2) and TRBJ2-7, with D tentatively TRBD1 (6 bases). Trimming pared 5 bases from V and 0 bases from J, leaving 14 bases between. In germline, CDR1 is LGHDT, CDR2 YNNKEL (reference sequence). This CDR3 comprises 15 residues. The CDR3 reads CASSAGQGPSYEQYF. CDR3 coding DNA: TGTGCCAGCAGCGCGGGTCAGGGGCCCTCCTACGAGCAGTACTTC.

There are a few counts of this clone. V usage is TRBV7-8 and J usage is TRBJ2-7, with 9 bases lining up with TRBD1. Germline V gene lookup returns CDR1 SGHVS and CDR2 FQNEAQ. Trimming cost V 5 bases and J 3 bases; bases outside gene matches: 2. CDR3 length equals 13 residues. The CDR3: CASSRQGDYEQYF. The CDR3 coding sequence is TGTGCCAGCAGCAGACAGGGGGACTACGAGCAGTACTTC.

The V gene is TRBV30, the J gene TRBJ2-2; TRBD2 matches at 12 bases. Germline CDR1 and CDR2: GTSNPN and SVGIG (reference sequence). Germline trimming cut 4 bases from V and 5 bases from J; bases unmatched to any gene: 2. CDR3 length: 14 amino acids. The CDR3 loop reads CAWNLAGGTGELFF. CDR3 nucleotide sequence: TGTGCCTGGAACCTAGCGGGAGGGACCGGGGAGCTGTTTTTT.

This chain's CDR3 is CASRTTGVVYNEQFF. The CDR3 DNA reads TGTGCCAGCAGGACAACAGGCGTGGTTTACAATGAGCAGTTCTTC. The chain is built from TRBV28 and TRBJ2-1; perhaps TRBD1 as D (5 bases). Trimming stripped 6 bases from V and 4 bases from J, with 16 bases between. The germline V gene encodes CDR1 MDHEN and CDR2 SYDVKM. CDR3 size: 15 residues. Complete variable domain (other parts from reference TRBV28 and TRBJ2-1): DVKVTQSSRYLVKRTGEKVFLECVQDMDHENMFWYRQDPGLGLRLIYFSYDVKMKEKGDIPEGYSVSREKKERFSLILESASTNQTSMYLCASRTTGVVYNEQFFGPGTRLTVL.

V and J are TRBV30 and TRBJ1-6; D is uncertain. This CDR3 has 16 residues. V was trimmed by 5 bases and J by 0 bases, leaving 14 bases between them. Per germline, CDR1 GTSNPN and CDR2 SVGIG (reference sequence). As DNA, the CDR3 is TGTGCCTGGGGCCGGCTTCCTAGCTCCTATAATTCACCCCTCCACTTT. It is translated as CAWGRLPSSYNSPLHF.

This clone showed up just a few times. The genes are TRBV10-3 and TRBJ2-5; the match to TRBD2 covers 10 bases. Trimming at V came to 7 bases and at J to 3 bases, leaving 5 bases not matched to a gene. Germline V CDR1 and CDR2: ENHRY, SYGVKD. The CDR3 is 14 residues long. CDR3 DNA: TGTGCCATCAAGAACGGACTAGCGGAAGAGACCCAGTACTTC. Translated, it gives CAIKNGLAEETQYF.

In its sample, this clone was seen many times. The CDR3 coding sequence is TGTGCCAGCCGGGGACTAGACTCAGATACGCAGTATTTT. It encodes CASRGLDSDTQYF. The V gene is TRBV28, the J gene TRBJ2-3; TRBD2 matches 8 bases. The J segment lost 4 bases and the V segment lost 8 bases, leaving 5 bases of the junction unmatched. The CDR3 sequence is 13 residues long. Per the germline V gene, CDR1 is MDHEN and CDR2 is SYDVKM.

This chain uses TRBV10-3 with TRBJ2-5; TRBD2 matches 11 bases. The CDR3 has 14 residues. With V trimmed by 3 bases and J by 4 bases, 1 base remained unmatched. Germline V lookup: CDR1 ENHRY, CDR2 SYGVKD. The CDR3 DNA sequence: TGTGCCATCAGTGAAGGACTAGCGGGAGAGACCCAGTACTTC. Translating gives CAISEGLAGETQYF.

J is TRBJ2-1 and V is TRBV9, with a tentative D call TRBD1 (5 bases). CDR3 length equals 13 residues. Per the germline V gene, CDR1 is SGDLS and CDR2 is YYNGEE. The V end was cut by 0 bases, the J end by 4 bases, with 5 bases between. CDR3 nucleotide sequence: TGTGCCAGCAGCGTAGGACAGTACAATGAGCAGTTCTTC. It codes for CASSVGQYNEQFF.

This chain links TRBV28 with TRBJ2-7; TRBD2 aligns across 8 bases. V shed 4 bases and J 7 bases; nucleotides not matched to a gene: 21. The CDR3 contains 18 residues. The germline CDR1 and CDR2 sequences are MDHEN and SYDVKM. The CDR3 DNA follows: TGTGCCAGCAGTTCATCACCGGGACTAGGGACCGGAGGGGGTGAGCAGTACTTC. Its translation: CASSSSPGLGTGGGEQYF.

This clone was seen a single time. V and J are TRBV11-2 and TRBJ2-3, with D hard to call. This CDR3 comprises 12 residues. CDR1 is SGHAT, CDR2 FQNNGV, per germline. V was shortened by 4 bases and J by 8 bases, with 10 bases between the two germline ends. The CDR3 is CASSSSVLTQYF. In nucleotides, the CDR3 is TGTGCCAGCAGCTCCTCGGTTCTTACGCAGTATTTT.

V gene TRBV28 combines with J gene TRBJ2-4, with TRBD1 matching 10 bases. The V gene end was trimmed by 4 bases and the J gene end by 6 bases; junction bases not matched to a gene: 9. Germline V gives CDR1 MDHEN, CDR2 SYDVKM. This CDR3 region has 16 residues. The CDR3 DNA is TGTGCCAGCAGTTCCCCCTACCGGGACAGGGGAAACATTCAGTACTTC. It codes for CASSSPYRDRGNIQYF. Full variable domain (rest looked up from reference TRBV28 and TRBJ2-4): DVKVTQSSRYLVKRTGEKVFLECVQDMDHENMFWYRQDPGLGLRLIYFSYDVKMKEKGDIPEGYSVSREKKERFSLILESASTNQTSMYLCASSSPYRDRGNIQYFGAGTRLSVL.